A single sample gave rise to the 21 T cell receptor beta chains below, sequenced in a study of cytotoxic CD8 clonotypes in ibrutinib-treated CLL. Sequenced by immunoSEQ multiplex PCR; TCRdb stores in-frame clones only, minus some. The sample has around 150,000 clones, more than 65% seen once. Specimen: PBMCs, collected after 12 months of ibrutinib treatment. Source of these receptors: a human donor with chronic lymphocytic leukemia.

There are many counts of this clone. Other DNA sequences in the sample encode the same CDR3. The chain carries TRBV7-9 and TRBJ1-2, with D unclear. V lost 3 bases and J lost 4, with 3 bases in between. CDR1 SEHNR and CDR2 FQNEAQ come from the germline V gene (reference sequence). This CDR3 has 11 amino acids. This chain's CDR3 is CASSFIYGYTF. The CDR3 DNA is TGTGCCAGCAGCTTCATCTATGGCTACACCTTC.

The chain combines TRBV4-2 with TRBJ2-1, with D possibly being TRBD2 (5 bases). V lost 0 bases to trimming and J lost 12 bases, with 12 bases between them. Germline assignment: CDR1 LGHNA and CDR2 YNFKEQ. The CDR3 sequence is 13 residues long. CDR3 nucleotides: TGTGCCAGCAGCCAAGATGTGGGAGAAGGGCAGTTCTTC. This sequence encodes CASSQDVGEGQFF.

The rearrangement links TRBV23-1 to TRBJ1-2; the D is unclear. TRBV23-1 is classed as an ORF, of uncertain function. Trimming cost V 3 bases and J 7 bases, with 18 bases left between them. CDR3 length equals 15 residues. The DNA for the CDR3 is TGCGCCAGCAGTCACTGGATCCGGGATTTGTCTGGCTACACCTTC. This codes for CASSHWIRDLSGYTF.

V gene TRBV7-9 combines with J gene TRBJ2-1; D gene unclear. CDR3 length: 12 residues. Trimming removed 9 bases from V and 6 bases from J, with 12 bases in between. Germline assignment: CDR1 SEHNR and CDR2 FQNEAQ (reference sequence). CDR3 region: CASRYAANEQFF. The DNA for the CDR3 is TGTGCCAGTCGGTACGCAGCCAATGAGCAGTTCTTC.

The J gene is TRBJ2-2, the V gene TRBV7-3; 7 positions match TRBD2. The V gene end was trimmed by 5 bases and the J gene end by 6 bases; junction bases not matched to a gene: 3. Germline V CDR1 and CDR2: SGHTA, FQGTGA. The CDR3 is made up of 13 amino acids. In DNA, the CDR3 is TGTGCCAGCAGCACCGGACTAGCCGGGGAGCTGTTTTTT. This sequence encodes CASSTGLAGELFF.

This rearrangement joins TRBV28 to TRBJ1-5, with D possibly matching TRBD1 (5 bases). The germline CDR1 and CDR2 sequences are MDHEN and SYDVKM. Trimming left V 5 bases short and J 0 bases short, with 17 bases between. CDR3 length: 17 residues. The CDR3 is CASSILSGTHSNQPQHF. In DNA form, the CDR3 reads TGTGCCAGCAGTATCCTATCAGGGACCCATAGCAATCAGCCCCAGCATTTT.

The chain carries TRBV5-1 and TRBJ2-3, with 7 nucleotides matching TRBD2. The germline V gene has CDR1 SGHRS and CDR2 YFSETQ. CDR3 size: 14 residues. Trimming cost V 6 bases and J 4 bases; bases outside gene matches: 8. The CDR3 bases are TGCGCCAGCAATGCGGTAGCGGGTTCAGATACGCAGTATTTT. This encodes CASNAVAGSDTQYF. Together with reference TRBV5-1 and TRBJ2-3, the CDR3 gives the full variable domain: KAGVTQTPRYLIKTRGQQVTLSCSPISGHRSVSWYQQTPGQGLQFLFEYFSETQRNKGNFPGRFSGRQFSNSRSEMNVSTLELGDSALYLCASNAVAGSDTQYFGPGTRLTVL.

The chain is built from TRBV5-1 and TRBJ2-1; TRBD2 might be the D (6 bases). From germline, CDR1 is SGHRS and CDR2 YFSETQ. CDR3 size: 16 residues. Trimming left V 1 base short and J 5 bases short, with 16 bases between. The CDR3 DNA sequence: TGCGCCAGCAGCTTGTACGGGGGAAGGGTGGACAATGAGCAGTTCTTC. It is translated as CASSLYGGRVDNEQFF.

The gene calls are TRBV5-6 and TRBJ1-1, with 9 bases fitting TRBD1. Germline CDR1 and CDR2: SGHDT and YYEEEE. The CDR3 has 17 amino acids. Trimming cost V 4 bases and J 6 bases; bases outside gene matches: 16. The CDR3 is CASSPDGPGQGFSEAFF. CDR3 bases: TGTGCCAGCAGCCCCGACGGGCCGGGACAGGGTTTTTCTGAAGCTTTCTTT. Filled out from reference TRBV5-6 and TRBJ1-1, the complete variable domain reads DAGVTQSPTHLIKTRGQQVTLRCSPKSGHDTVSWYQQALGQGPQFIFQYYEEEERQRGNFPDRFSGHQFPNYSSELNVNALLLGDSALYLCASSPDGPGQGFSEAFFGQGTRLTVV.

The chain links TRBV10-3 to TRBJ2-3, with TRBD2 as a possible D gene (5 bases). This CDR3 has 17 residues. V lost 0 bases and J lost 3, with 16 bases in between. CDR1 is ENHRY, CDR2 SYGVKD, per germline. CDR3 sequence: CAISESSGGPGTDTQYF. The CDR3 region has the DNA TGTGCCATCAGTGAGTCGTCTGGAGGACCTGGAACAGATACGCAGTATTTT.

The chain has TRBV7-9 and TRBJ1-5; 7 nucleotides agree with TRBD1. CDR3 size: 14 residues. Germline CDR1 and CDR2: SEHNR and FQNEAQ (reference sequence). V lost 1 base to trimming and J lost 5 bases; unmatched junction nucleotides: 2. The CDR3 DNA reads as TGTGCCAGCAGCTTAGGACAGGGTCATCAGCCCCAGCATTTT. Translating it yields CASSLGQGHQPQHF.

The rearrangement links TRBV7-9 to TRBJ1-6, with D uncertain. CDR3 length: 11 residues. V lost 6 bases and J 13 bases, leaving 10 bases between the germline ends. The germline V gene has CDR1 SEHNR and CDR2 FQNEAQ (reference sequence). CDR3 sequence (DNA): TGTGCCAGCAGTCTGGGTTCTCCCCTCCACTTT. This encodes CASSLGSPLHF. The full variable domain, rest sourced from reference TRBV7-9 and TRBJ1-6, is DTGVSQNPRHKITKRGQNVTFRCDPISEHNRLYWYRQTLGQGPEFLTYFQNEAQLEKSRLLSDRFSAERPKGSFSTLEIQRTEQGDSAMYLCASSLGSPLHFGNGTRLTVT.

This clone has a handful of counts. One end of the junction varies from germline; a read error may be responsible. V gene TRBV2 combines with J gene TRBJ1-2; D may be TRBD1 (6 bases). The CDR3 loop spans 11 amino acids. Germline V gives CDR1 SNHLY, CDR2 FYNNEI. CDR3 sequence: CASSPYWDNAF. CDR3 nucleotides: TGTGCCAGCAGCCCTTATTGGGACAACGCCTTC.

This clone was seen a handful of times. The CDR3: CASSSALPGQGVETQYF. The CDR3 nucleotides read TGTGCCAGCAGCTCAGCATTACCGGGGCAGGGAGTGGAGACCCAGTACTTC. The chain combines TRBV7-2 with TRBJ2-5; D assignment may be TRBD1 or TRBD2 (5 bases each). The germline V gene encodes CDR1 SGHTA and CDR2 FQGNSA. With 4 bases removed from V and 5 bases from J, the gap between germline ends came to 23 bases. CDR3 length: 17 residues. The variable domain in full, with the rest retrieved from reference TRBV7-2 and TRBJ2-5, is GAGVSQSPSNKVTEKGKDVELRCDPISGHTALYWYRQSLGQGLEFLIYFQGNSAPDKSGLPSDRFSAERTGGSVSTLTIQRTQQEDSAVYLCASSSALPGQGVETQYFGPGTRLLVL.

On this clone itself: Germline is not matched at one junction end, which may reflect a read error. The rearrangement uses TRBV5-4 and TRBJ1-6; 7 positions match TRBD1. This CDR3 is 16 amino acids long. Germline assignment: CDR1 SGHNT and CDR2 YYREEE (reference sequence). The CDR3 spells CASSQDSTGSGSPLHF. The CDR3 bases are TGCGCCAGCAGCCAAGACTCGACAGGGTCGGGTTCACCCCTCCACTTT.

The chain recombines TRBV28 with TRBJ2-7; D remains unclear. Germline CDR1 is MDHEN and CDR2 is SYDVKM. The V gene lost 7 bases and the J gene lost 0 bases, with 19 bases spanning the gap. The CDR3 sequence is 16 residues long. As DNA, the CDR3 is TGTGCCAGCAATAACCCAGTCGGCATCCCCTCCTACGAGCAGTACTTC. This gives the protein CASNNPVGIPSYEQYF.

The CDR3 sequence: CASSTGLAGGLTDTQYF. The DNA for the CDR3 is TGTGCCAGCAGTACCGGACTAGCGGGGGGCCTCACAGATACGCAGTATTTT. The chain employs TRBV27 and TRBJ2-3; 14 bases map to TRBD2. Germline lookup yields CDR1 MNHEY and CDR2 SMNVEV (reference sequence). J lost 2 bases, V lost 5 bases, and 6 bases had no gene match. The CDR3 is 17 amino acids.

CDR3 in amino acids: CASSATPLEQFF. DNA of the CDR3: TGCGCCAGCAGCGCGACTCCCCTTGAGCAGTTCTTC. The chain carries TRBV4-1 and TRBJ2-1; no clear D gene. Trimming shortened V by 5 bases and J by 9 bases, and 11 bases separated the two germline ends. From germline, CDR1 is MGHRA and CDR2 YSYEKL. This CDR3 is 12 amino acids long.

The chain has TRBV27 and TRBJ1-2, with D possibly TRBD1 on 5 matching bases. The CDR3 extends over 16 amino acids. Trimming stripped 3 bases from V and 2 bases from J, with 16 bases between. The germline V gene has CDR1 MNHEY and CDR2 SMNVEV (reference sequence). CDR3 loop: CASSFSGLAGNYGYTF. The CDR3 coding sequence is TGTGCCAGCAGTTTTTCTGGGTTGGCAGGGAACTATGGCTACACCTTC.

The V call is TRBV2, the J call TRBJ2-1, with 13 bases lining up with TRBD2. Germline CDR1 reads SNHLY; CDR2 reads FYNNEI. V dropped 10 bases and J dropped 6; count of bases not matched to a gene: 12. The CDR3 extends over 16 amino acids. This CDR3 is CATRPGLAGDINEQFF. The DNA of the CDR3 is TGTGCCACCCGACCAGGACTAGCGGGAGATATCAATGAGCAGTTCTTC.

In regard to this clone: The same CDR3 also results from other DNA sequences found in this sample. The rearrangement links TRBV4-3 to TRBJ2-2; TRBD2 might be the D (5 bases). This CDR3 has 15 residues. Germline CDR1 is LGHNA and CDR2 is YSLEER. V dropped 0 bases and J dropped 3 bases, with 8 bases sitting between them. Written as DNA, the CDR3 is TGCGCCAGCAGCCAAGATCGAGGGCACACCGGGGAGCTGTTTTTT. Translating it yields CASSQDRGHTGELFF.